The sequence of this T cell receptor (beta chain) was determined in a study of control samples from healthy donors and cancer patients. Here immunoSEQ multiplex PCR was the method, and the copy in TCRdb shows in-frame clones only, minus some. The sample lists about 190,000 clones, about nine tenths occurring once. This CDR3 is built from 14 residues. Trimming took 0 bases from V and 5 from J, leaving 8 bases between them. The V gene's germline CDR1 is SGDLS and CDR2 YYNGEE. A remark on this clone: Other DNA sequences in the sample encode the same CDR3.

Sequencing used blood. The source is a man aged 30 to 45 in good health. The V call is TRBV9, the J call TRBJ2-2; either TRBD1 or TRBD2 may fit D (5 bases each). The CDR3 region is CASSVVGETGELFF. CDR3 bases: TGTGCCAGCAGCGTAGTAGGGGAGACCGGGGAGCTGTTTTTT.